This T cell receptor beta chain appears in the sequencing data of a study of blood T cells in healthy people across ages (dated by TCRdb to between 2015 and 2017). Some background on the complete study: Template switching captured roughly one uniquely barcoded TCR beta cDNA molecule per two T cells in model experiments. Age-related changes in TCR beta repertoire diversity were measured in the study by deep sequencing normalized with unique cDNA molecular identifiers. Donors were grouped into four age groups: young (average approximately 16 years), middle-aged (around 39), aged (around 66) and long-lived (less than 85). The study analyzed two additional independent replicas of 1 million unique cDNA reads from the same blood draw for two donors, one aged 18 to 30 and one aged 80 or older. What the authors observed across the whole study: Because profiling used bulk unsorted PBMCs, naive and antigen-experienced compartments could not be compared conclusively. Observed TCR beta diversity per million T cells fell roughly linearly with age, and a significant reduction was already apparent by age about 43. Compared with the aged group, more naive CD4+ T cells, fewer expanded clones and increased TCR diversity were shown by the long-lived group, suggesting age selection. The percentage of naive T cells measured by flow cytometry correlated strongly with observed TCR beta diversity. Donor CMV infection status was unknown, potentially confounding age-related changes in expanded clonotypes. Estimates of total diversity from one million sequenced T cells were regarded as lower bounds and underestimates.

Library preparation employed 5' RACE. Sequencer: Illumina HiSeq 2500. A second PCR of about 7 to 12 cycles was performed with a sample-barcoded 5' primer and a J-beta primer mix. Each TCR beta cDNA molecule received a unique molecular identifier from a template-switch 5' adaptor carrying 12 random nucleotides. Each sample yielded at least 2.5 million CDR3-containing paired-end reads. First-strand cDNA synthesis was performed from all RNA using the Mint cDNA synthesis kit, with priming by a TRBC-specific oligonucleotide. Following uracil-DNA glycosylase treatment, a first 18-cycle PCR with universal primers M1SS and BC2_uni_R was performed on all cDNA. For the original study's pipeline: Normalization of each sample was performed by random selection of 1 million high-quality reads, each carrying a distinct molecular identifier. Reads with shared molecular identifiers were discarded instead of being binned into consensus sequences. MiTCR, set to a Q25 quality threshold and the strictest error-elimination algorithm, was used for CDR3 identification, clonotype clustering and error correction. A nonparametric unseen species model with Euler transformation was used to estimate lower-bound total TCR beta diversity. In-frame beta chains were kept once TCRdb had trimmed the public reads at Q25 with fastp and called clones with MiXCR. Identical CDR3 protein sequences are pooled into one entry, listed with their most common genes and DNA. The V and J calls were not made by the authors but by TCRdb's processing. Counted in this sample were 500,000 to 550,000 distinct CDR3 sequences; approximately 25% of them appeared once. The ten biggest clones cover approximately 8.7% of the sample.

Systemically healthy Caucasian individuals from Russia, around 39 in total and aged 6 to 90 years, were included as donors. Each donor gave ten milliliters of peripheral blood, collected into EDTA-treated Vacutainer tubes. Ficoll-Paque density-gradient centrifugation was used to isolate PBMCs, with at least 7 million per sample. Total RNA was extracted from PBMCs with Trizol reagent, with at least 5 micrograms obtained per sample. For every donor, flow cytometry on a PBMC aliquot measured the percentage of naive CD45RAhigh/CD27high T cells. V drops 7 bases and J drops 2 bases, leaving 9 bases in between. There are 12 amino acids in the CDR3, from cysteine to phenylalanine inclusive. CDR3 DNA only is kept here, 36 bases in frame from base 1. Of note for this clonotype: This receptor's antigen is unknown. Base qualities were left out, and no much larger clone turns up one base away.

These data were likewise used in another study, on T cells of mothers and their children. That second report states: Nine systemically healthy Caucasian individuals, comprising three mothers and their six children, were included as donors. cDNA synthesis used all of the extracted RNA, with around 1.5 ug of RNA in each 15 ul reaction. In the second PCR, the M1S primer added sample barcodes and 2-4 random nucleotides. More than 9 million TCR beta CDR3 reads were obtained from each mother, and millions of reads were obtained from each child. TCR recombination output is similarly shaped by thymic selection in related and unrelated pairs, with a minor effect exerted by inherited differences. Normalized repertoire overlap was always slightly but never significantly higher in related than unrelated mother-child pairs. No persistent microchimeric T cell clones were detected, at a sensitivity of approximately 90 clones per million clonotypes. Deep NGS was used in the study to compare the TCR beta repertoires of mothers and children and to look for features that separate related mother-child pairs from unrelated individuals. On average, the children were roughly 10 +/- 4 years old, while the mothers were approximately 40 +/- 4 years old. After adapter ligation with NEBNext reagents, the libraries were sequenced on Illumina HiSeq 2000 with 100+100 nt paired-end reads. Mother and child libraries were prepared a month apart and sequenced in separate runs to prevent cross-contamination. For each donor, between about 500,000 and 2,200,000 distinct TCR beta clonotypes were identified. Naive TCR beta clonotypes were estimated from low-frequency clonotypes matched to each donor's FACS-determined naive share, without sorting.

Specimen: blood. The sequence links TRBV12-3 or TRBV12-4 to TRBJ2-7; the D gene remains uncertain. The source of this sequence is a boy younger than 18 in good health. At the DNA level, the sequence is TGTGCCAGCAAGTCCCAGGCCTACGAGCAGTACTTC. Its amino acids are CASKSQAYEQYF.